The 23 T cell receptor beta chains below were found in one sample sequenced in a study of blood T cell repertoires in COVID-19 (dated by TCRdb to 2019 to 2021). The library came from the immunoSEQ multiplex PCR assay. Sourced from immuneACCESS, this table was stored by TCRdb with only in-frame sequences that have V and J called. A share of the clones is absent; for the studies checked, an unresolved V gene accounts for under half, and the remainder has no known explanation. The sample data list approximately 210,000 clones, and roughly 86% of these were observed just once. The ten largest clones represent 5% to 6.5% of the sample. Specimen: peripheral blood. These receptors were obtained from a woman between 65 and 79 years old with active or convalescent COVID-19.

This chain uses TRBV6-1 with TRBJ2-7; TRBD1 matches at 9 bases. The CDR3 is 15 residues long. Germline-derived CDR1 and CDR2 are MNHNS and SASEGT. The V gene end was trimmed by 1 base and the J gene end by 2 bases; junction bases not matched to a gene: 3. CDR3 nucleotide sequence: TGTGCCAGCAGTGAAGTAGGACAGGGGACCTACGAGCAGTACTTC. This gives the protein CASSEVGQGTYEQYF.

The chain employs TRBV18 and TRBJ2-1, with D perhaps matching TRBD1 (5 bases). CDR1 KGHSH and CDR2 LQKENI come from the germline V gene. This CDR3 is built from 13 residues. Trimming pared 2 bases from V and 6 bases from J, leaving 8 bases between. The CDR3 sequence is CASSPTRANEQFF. DNA for the CDR3: TGTGCCAGCTCACCAACCAGGGCCAATGAGCAGTTCTTC.

The V gene is TRBV6-5, the J gene TRBJ2-5; weak D call: TRBD2 (5 bases). Trimming removed 10 bases from V and 5 bases from J, with 20 bases in between. CDR1 and CDR2 from the germline V gene are MNHEY and SVGAGI. The CDR3 totals 14 residues. CDR3 coding DNA: TGTGCCACCAGAGTCGGCCCAGGCGGGGAGACCCAGTACTTC. This gives the protein CATRVGPGGETQYF.

The V and J genes are TRBV5-1 and TRBJ2-7; TRBD2 matches at 8 bases. Losses at the gene ends were 4 bases for V and 7 bases for J; bases not matched to a gene: 10. The CDR3 has 14 residues. In germline, CDR1 is SGHRS, CDR2 YFSETQ. The CDR3 loop reads CASSSGPGGGEQYF. The CDR3 DNA follows: TGCGCCAGCAGCAGCGGACCGGGCGGGGGGGAGCAGTACTTC.

This clone has just one count. This chain joins TRBV9 and TRBJ2-1; D is perhaps TRBD2 (6 bases). Germline V CDR1 and CDR2: SGDLS, YYNGEE. Trimming removed 1 base at V and 0 bases at J, with 17 bases between. The CDR3 spans 18 residues. The CDR3 nucleotides are TGTGCCAGCAGCGTATCATTTACTAGCCGTAGCTCCTACAATGAGCAGTTCTTC. This sequence encodes CASSVSFTSRSSYNEQFF. The variable domain in full, with the rest retrieved from reference TRBV9 and TRBJ2-1, is DSGVTQTPKHLITATGQRVTLRCSPRSGDLSVYWYQQSLDQGLQFLIQYYNGEERAKGNILERFSAQQFPDLHSELNLSSLELGDSALYFCASSVSFTSRSSYNEQFFGPGTRLTVL.

The chain couples TRBV28 to TRBJ1-2; D uncertain. V was shortened by 3 bases and J by 1 base, with 9 bases between the two germline ends. Germline-derived CDR1 and CDR2 are MDHEN and SYDVKM. This CDR3 has 14 amino acids. Here the CDR3 DNA reads TGTGCCAGCAGTTTGGGCAGTCTTAACTATGGCTACACCTTC. Protein sequence: CASSLGSLNYGYTF.

CDR3 amino acids: CASSAGLAGVGEQYF. Written as DNA, the CDR3 is TGTGCCAGCAGCGCCGGACTAGCGGGAGTGGGGGAGCAGTACTTC. The J gene is TRBJ2-7, the V gene TRBV9; 13 positions agree with TRBD2. CDR1 SGDLS and CDR2 YYNGEE come from the germline V gene. V was pared by 3 bases and J by 7 bases, with 7 bases of the junction left unmatched. The CDR3 is made up of 15 amino acids.

Comments on this clone: A junction boundary mismatches the germline segment, possibly from a read error. The chain carries TRBV3-1 (or the pseudogene TRBV3-2) and TRBJ1-1; D gene ambiguous. The CDR3 is 9 residues long. Germline CDR1 and CDR2: LGHDT and YNNKEL (reference sequence). The CDR3 region is CASSPWPTF. DNA of the CDR3: TGTGCCAGCAGCCCCTGGCCCACCTTT.

V usage is TRBV5-4 and J usage is TRBJ2-3, with D possibly being TRBD2 (6 bases). This CDR3 spans 14 amino acids. Trimming removed 1 base at V and 5 bases at J, with 11 bases between. Germline CDR1 is SGHNT and CDR2 is YYREEE (reference sequence). The CDR3 is CASSLREGLDTQYF. The CDR3 DNA sequence: TGTGCCAGCAGCTTGCGAGAGGGACTAGATACGCAGTATTTT.

Points on this clone: Compared with germline, one end of the junction differs, possibly owing to a read error. The DNA for the CDR3 is TGTGCCATCAATGAGGGGGGTGACAGGGATGGGGACTACGAGCAGTACTTC. This sequence encodes CAINEGGDRDGDYEQYF. The chain combines TRBV10-3 with TRBJ2-7, with D tentatively TRBD1 (7 bases). The germline CDR1 and CDR2 sequences are ENHRY and SYGVKD. The CDR3 covers 17 residues.

The J gene is TRBJ2-2, the V gene TRBV19; 8 nucleotides agree with TRBD1. Losses at the gene ends were 10 bases for V and 4 bases for J; bases not matched to a gene: 11. This CDR3 is 15 amino acids long. Germline assignment: CDR1 LNHDA and CDR2 SQIVND (reference sequence). The CDR3 DNA reads TGTGCCACAGTAGCAGGGGGCGGACTCACCGGGGAGCTGTTTTTT. Translation: CATVAGGGLTGELFF. Full variable domain (rest looked up from reference TRBV19 and TRBJ2-2): DGGITQSPKYLFRKEGQNVTLSCEQNLNHDAMYWYRQDPGQGLRLIYYSQIVNDFQKGDIAEGYSVSREKKESFPLTVTSAQKNPTAFYLCATVAGGGLTGELFFGEGSRLTVL.

The CDR3 protein is CSVDRGGSNTEAFF. CDR3 in DNA: TGCAGCGTGGACAGGGGTGGGTCCAACACTGAAGCTTTCTTT. V gene TRBV29-1 combines with J gene TRBJ1-1; 9 positions match TRBD1. Germline CDR1 SQVTM, CDR2 ANQGSEA. The CDR3 sequence is 14 residues long. With 6 bases clipped from V and 2 bases from J, the junction kept 7 bases outside the gene matches.

The V call is TRBV12-5, the J call TRBJ2-1; 12 bases match TRBD2. The V segment lost 5 bases and the J segment 7 bases; nucleotides outside the gene matches: 18. The CDR3 runs 19 residues. Per germline, CDR1 LGHNT and CDR2 FRNRAP. CDR3 sequence reads: CASGLPPNRLAGAGNEQFF. The CDR3 coding sequence is TGTGCTAGTGGTCTGCCGCCCAATAGACTAGCGGGAGCGGGGAATGAGCAGTTCTTC.

This chain uses TRBV7-3 with TRBJ2-1; TRBD1 might be the D (5 bases). The CDR3 sequence is 13 residues long. The V and J ends lost 2 bases and 8 bases respectively, with 10 bases between them. Germline V lookup: CDR1 SGHTA, CDR2 FQGTGA. This chain's CDR3 is CASSLARGYEQFF. CDR3 bases: TGTGCCAGCAGCTTAGCAAGGGGTTATGAGCAGTTCTTC. Looking up the rest from reference TRBV7-3 and TRBJ2-1 gives the full variable domain: GAGVSQTPSNKVTEKGKYVELRCDPISGHTALYWYRQSLGQGPEFLIYFQGTGAADDSGLPNDRFFAVRPEGSVSTLKIQRTERGDSAVYLCASSLARGYEQFFGPGTRLTVL.

The chain joins TRBV18 to TRBJ1-1, with 7 bases matching TRBD1. V was clipped by 0 bases and J by 1 base; unmatched bases: 2. The germline V gene has CDR1 KGHSH and CDR2 LQKENI. The CDR3 is made up of 15 amino acids. The DNA for the CDR3 is TGTGCCAGCTCACCACCGGGACAGCAGAACACTGAAGCTTTCTTT. This gives the protein CASSPPGQQNTEAFF.

The V gene is TRBV24-1, the J gene TRBJ2-1; 10 bases match TRBD1. The CDR3 consists of 16 residues. Germline V gives CDR1 KGHDR, CDR2 SFDVKD. V shed 1 base and J 2 bases; nucleotides not matched to a gene: 1. The CDR3 nucleotides read TGTGCCACCAGTGATTTAGGGACAGGGGCCTACAATGAGCAGTTCTTC. Translating it yields CATSDLGTGAYNEQFF.

The chain has TRBV7-3 and TRBJ2-1; 8 positions match TRBD2. The CDR3 has 16 residues. In germline, CDR1 is SGHTA, CDR2 FQGTGA. V was clipped by 5 bases and J by 4 bases; unmatched bases: 10. The CDR3 DNA is TGTGCCAGCAGCCTTACCGGGACTAGTTTATACAATGAGCAGTTCTTC. Translation: CASSLTGTSLYNEQFF. The variable domain in full, with the rest retrieved from reference TRBV7-3 and TRBJ2-1, is GAGVSQTPSNKVTEKGKYVELRCDPISGHTALYWYRQSLGQGPEFLIYFQGTGAADDSGLPNDRFFAVRPEGSVSTLKIQRTERGDSAVYLCASSLTGTSLYNEQFFGPGTRLTVL.

J is TRBJ2-5 and V is TRBV18, with D perhaps TRBD2 (6 bases). CDR1 is KGHSH, CDR2 LQKENI, per germline. The CDR3 consists of 18 residues. With 11 bases removed from V and 5 bases from J, the gap between germline ends came to 33 bases. CDR3 sequence (DNA): TGTGCCTCAAATACCGACGGCGGGGCCGCAGGTGGGGACGAGACCCAGTACTTC. Encoded protein: CASNTDGGAAGGDETQYF.

This chain uses TRBV19 with TRBJ2-2; 11 bases match TRBD2. CDR3 length: 15 amino acids. J lost 6 bases, V lost 6 bases, and 6 bases had no gene match. Germline CDR1 is LNHDA and CDR2 is SQIVND (reference sequence). CDR3: CASSRLAGISGELFF. For the CDR3, the DNA is TGTGCCAGTAGCAGACTAGCGGGAATCTCCGGGGAGCTGTTTTTT. Based on the CDR3 plus reference TRBV19 and TRBJ2-2, the full variable domain is DGGITQSPKYLFRKEGQNVTLSCEQNLNHDAMYWYRQDPGQGLRLIYYSQIVNDFQKGDIAEGYSVSREKKESFPLTVTSAQKNPTAFYLCASSRLAGISGELFFGEGSRLTVL.

The chain links TRBV25-1 to TRBJ2-3; 7 bases are shared with TRBD2. Germline V gives CDR1 MGHDK, CDR2 SYGVNS. The ends lost 5 bases at V and 2 bases at J; junction bases unmatched: 7. This CDR3 has 15 amino acids. CDR3 DNA sequence: TGTGCCAGCAGTCCGCTCGGGAGGAACACAGATACGCAGTATTTT. Encoded protein: CASSPLGRNTDTQYF.

This clone was seen just once. The genes are TRBV2 and TRBJ2-7; perhaps TRBD1 as D (5 bases). Per the germline V gene, CDR1 is SNHLY and CDR2 is FYNNEI. The CDR3 extends over 11 amino acids. Between the trimmed V and J ends, which lost 3 bases and 7 bases, there was a span of 7 bases. The CDR3 sequence: CASSEGLEQYF. Written as DNA, the CDR3 is TGTGCCAGCAGTGAGGGGCTGGAGCAGTACTTC.

The CDR3: CALDRAGANVLTF. The CDR3 coding sequence is TGTGCCTTGGACAGGGCTGGGGCCAACGTCCTGACTTTC. V usage is TRBV30 and J usage is TRBJ2-6; TRBD1 aligns across 8 bases. Looked up from germline, CDR1 is GTSNPN and CDR2 is SVGIG (reference sequence). The CDR3 loop spans 13 amino acids. After removal of 7 bases from V and 2 bases from J, the junction contained 1 base not matched to a gene.

The chain recombines TRBV5-1 with TRBJ1-3; D is perhaps TRBD1 (5 bases). The length of the CDR3 is 15 residues. Germline assignment: CDR1 SGHRS and CDR2 YFSETQ. With 0 bases removed from V and 2 bases from J, the gap between germline ends came to 9 bases. The CDR3 DNA sequence: TGCGCCAGCAGCTTGGATGGCAGGGCTGGAAACACCATATATTTT. Amino acids: CASSLDGRAGNTIYF.